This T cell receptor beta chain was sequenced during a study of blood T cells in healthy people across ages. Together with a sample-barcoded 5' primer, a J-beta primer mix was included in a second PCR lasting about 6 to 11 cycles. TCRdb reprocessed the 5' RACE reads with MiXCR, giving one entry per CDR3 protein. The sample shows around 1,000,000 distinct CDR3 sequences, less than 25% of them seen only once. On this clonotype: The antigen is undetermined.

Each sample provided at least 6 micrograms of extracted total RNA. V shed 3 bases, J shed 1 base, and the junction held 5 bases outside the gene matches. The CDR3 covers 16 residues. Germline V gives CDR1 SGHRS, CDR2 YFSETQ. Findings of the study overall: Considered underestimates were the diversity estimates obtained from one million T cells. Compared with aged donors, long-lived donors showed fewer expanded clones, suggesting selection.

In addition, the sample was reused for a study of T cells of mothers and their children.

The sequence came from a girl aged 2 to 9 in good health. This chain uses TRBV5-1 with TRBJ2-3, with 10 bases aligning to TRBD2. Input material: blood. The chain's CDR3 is CASSSSGTSGTDTQYF. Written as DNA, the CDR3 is TGCGCCAGCAGCTCGTCCGGGACTAGCGGCACAGATACGCAGTATTTT.